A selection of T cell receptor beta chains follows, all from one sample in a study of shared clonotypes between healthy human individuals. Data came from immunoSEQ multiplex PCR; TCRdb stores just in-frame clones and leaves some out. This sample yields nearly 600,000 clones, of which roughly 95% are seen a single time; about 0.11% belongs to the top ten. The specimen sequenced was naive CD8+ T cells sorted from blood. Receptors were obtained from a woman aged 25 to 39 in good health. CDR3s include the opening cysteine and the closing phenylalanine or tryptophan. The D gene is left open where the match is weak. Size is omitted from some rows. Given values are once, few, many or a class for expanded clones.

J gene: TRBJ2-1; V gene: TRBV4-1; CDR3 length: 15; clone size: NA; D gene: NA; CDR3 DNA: TGCGCCAGCAGCCAAGCTTCCAGCGCTAACAATGAGCAGTTCTTC; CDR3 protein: CASSQASSANNEQFF
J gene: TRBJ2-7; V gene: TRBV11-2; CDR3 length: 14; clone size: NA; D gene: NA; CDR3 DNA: TGTGCCAGCAGCTTAGGAGGTGGGGGGCCCGAGCAGTACTTC; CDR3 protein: CASSLGGGGPEQYF
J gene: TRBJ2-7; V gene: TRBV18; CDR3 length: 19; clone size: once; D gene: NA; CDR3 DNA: TGTGCCAGCTCACCACTCGGTGACGGAGAGGGAGAACGCCTCTACGAGCAGTACTTC; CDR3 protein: CASSPLGDGEGERLYEQYF
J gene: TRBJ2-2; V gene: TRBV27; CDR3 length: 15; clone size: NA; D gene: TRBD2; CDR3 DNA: TGTGCCAGCAGTTTACTACCTAGCGGGCCCGGAGGGCTGTTTTTT; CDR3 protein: CASSLLPSGPGGLFF
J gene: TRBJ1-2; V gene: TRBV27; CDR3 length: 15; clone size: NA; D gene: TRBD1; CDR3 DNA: TGTGCCAGCAGTTTATCGGAGACAGGGGCGGGAGGCTACACCTTC; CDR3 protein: CASSLSETGAGGYTF
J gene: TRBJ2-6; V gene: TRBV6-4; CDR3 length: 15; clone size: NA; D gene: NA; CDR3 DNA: TGTGCCAGCAGTGACGAAGGAACTGGGGCCAACGTCCTGACTTTC; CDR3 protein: CASSDEGTGANVLTF
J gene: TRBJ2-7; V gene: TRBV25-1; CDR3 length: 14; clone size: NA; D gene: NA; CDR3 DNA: TGTGCCAGCAGTGAAGCCCGTTCGCCCTACGAGCAGTACTTC; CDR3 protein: CASSEARSPYEQYF
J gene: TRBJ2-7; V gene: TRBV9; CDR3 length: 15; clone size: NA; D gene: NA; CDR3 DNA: TGTGCCAGCAGCCCATGGCGGCAAAAACCCTACGAGCAGTACTTC; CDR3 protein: CASSPWRQKPYEQYF
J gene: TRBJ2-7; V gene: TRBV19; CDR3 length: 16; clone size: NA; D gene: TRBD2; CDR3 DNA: TGTGCCAGTAGTATTCTAGCGGGACTGAGCTCCTACGAGCAGTACTTC; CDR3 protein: CASSILAGLSSYEQYF
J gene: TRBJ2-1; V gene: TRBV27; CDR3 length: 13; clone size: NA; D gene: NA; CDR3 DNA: TGTGCCAGTAACTTTATCAACGGGTATGAGCAGTTCTTC; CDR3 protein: CASNFINGYEQFF
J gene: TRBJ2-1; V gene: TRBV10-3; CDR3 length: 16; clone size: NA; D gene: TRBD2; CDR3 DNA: TGTGCCATCAGTGAATCTAGCGGGAAAGACTACAATGAGCAGTTCTTC; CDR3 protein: CAISESSGKDYNEQFF
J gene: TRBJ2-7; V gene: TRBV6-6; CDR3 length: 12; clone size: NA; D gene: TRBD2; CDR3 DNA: TGTGCCACCATCGGGGGGGCCTACGAGCAGTACTTC; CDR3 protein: CATIGGAYEQYF
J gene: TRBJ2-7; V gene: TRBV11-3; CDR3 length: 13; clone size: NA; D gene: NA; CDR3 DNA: TGTGCCAGCAGCTTATTAGGCTCCTACGAGCAGTACTTC; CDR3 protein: CASSLLGSYEQYF
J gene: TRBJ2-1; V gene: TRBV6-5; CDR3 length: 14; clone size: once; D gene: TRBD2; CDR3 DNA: TGTGCCAGCTCGACTAGCGGGACCTACAATGAGCAGTTCTTC; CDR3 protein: CASSTSGTYNEQFF
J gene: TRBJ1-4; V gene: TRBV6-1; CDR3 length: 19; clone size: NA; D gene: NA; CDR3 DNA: TGTGCCAGCAGTGAAGCTTTAAATTTGTTGGGCAGGCTGAATGAAAAACTGTTTTTT; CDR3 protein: CASSEALNLLGRLNEKLFF
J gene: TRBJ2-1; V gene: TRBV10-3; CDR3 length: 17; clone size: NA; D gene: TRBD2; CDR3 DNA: TGTGCCATCCAGGACTCCCGAAGGGCGGGAGGTGGCGGTGAGCAGTTCTTC; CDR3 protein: CAIQDSRRAGGGGEQFF
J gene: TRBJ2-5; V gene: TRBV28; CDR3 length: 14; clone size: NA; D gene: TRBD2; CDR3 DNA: TGTGCCAGCAGTTTCCCCGAGCGGGAGGCGACCCAGTACTTC; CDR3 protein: CASSFPEREATQYF
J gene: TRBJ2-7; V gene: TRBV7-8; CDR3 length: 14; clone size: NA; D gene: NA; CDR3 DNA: TGTGCCAGCAGCCCCCGGGGGAGCTCCTACGAGCAGTACTTC; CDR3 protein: CASSPRGSSYEQYF
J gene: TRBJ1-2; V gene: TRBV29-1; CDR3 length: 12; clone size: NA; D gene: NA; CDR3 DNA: TGCAGCGTTGTGTCGAATAACTATGGCTACACCTTC; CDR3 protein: CSVVSNNYGYTF
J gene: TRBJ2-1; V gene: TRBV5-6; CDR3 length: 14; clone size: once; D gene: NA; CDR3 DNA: TGTGCCAGCAGCTTAGGCAGCGTGGGCAATGAGCAGTTCTTC; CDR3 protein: CASSLGSVGNEQFF
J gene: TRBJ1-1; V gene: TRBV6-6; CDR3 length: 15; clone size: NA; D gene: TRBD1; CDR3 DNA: TGTGCCAGCAGTGACTTTGACAGGGGAGGGACTGAAGCTTTCTTT; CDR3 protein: CASSDFDRGGTEAFF
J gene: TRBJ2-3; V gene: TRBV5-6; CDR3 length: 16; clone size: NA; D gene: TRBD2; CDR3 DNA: TGTGCCAGCAGCTATGATGGACTAGCGGCCACAGATACGCAGTATTTT; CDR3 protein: CASSYDGLAATDTQYF
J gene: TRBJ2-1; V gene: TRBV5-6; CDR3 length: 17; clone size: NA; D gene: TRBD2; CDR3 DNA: TGTGCCAGCAGCTTGGGCCCCGAGCGGGAGGGTTGGAATGAGCAGTTCTTC; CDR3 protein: CASSLGPEREGWNEQFF
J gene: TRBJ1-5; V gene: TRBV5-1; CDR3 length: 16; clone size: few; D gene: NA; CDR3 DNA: TGCGCCAGCAGCTTGTTTCCGGGTGGAAGCAATCAGCCCCAGCATTTT; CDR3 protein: CASSLFPGGSNQPQHF
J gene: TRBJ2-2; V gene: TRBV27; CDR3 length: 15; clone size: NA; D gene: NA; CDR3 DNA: TGTGCCAGCAGTTTAAGCGGGCGGGGTAGCGGGGAGCTGTTTTTT; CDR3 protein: CASSLSGRGSGELFF
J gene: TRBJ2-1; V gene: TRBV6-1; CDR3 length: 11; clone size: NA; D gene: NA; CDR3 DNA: TGTGCCAGCAGTGATGGGGTTTGGCAGTTCTTC; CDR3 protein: CASSDGVWQFF
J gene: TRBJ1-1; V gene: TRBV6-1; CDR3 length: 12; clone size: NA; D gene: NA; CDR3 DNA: TGTGCCAGCAGTGAATTCGGCCCAGCAGCTTTCTTT; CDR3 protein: CASSEFGPAAFF
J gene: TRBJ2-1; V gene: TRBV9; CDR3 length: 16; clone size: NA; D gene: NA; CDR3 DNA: TGTGCCAGCAGCGTATATTCAGAGAGCTCCTACAATGAGCAGTTCTTC; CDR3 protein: CASSVYSESSYNEQFF